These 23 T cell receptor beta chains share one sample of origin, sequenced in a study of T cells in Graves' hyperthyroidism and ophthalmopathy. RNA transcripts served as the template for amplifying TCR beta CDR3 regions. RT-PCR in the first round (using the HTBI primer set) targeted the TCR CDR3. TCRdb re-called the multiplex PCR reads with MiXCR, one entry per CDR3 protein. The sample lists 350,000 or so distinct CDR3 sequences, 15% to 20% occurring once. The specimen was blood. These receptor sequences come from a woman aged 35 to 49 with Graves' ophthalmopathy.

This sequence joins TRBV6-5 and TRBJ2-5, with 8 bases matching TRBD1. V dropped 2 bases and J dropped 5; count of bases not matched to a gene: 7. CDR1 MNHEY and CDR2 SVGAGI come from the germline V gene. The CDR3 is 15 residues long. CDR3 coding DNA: TGTGCCAGCAGTTACGGAGCAGGGGGCGTGGAGACCCAGTACTTC. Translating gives CASSYGAGGVETQYF.

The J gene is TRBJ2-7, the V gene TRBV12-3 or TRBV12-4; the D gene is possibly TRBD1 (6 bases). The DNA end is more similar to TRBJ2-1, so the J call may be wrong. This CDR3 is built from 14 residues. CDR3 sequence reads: CASSSEQGYTEQFF. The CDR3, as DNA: TGTGCCAGCAGTTCAGAACAGGGTTACACCGAGCAGTTCTTC.

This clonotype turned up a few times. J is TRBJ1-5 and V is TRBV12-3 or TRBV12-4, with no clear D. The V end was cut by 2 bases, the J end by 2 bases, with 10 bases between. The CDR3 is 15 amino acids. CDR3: CASSLSKEGNQPQHF. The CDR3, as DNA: TGTGCCAGCAGTTTAAGTAAGGAAGGCAATCAGCCCCAGCATTTT.

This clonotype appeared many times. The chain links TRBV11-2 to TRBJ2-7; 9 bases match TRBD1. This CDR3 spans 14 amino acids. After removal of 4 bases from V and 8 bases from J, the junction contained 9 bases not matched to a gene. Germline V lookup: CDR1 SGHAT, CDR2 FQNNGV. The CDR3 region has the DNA TGTGCCAGCAGCTCCCCGGGACAGGGTGTAAAGCAGTACTTC. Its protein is CASSSPGQGVKQYF.

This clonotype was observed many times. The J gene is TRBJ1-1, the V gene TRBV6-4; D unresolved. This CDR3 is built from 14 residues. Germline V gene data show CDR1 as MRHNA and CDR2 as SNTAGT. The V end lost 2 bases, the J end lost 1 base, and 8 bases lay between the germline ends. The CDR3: CASSDTSRNTEAFF. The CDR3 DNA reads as TGTGCCAGCAGTGACACCTCACGGAACACTGAAGCTTTCTTT.

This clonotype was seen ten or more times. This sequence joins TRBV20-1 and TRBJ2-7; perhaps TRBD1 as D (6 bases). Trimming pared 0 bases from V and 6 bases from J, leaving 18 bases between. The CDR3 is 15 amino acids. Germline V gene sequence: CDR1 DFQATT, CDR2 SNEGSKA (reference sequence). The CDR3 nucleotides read TGCAGTGCTAGAGATTTCAGGGGCTTAATGAGCGAGCAGTACTTC. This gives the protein CSARDFRGLMSEQYF.

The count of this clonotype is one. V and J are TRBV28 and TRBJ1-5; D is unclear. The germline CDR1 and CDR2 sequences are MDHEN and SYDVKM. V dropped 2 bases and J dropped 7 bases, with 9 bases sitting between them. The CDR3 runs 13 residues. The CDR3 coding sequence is TGTGCCAGCAGTTTAGAAGGAAGGCAGCCCCAGCATTTT. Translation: CASSLEGRQPQHF.

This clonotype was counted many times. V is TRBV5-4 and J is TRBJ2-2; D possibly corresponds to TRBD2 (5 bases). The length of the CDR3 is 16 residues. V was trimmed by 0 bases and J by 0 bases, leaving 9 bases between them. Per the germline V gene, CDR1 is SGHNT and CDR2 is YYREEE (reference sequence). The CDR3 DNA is TGTGCCAGCAGCTTGGCGGCTAGCACGAACACCGGGGAGCTGTTTTTT. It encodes CASSLAASTNTGELFF.

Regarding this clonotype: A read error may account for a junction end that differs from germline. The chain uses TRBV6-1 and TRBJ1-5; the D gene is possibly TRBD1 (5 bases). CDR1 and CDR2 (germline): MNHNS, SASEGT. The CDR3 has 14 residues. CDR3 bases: TGTGCCAGCAGTGAAGTCCGGGGGTATCAGCCCCAGCTTTTT. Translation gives CASSEVRGYQPQLF.

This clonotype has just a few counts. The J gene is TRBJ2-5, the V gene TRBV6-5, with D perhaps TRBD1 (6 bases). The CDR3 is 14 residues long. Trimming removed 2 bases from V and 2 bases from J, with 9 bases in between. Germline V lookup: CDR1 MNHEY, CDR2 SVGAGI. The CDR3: CASSYNREQETQYF. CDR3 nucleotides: TGTGCCAGCAGTTACAACAGGGAGCAAGAGACCCAGTACTTC.

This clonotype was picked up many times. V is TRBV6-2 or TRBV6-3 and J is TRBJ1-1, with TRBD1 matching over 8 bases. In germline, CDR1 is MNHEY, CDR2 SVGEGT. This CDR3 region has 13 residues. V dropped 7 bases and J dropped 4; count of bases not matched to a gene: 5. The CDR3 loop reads CASTRTGSTEAFF. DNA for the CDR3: TGTGCCAGCACTAGGACAGGGAGCACTGAAGCTTTCTTT.

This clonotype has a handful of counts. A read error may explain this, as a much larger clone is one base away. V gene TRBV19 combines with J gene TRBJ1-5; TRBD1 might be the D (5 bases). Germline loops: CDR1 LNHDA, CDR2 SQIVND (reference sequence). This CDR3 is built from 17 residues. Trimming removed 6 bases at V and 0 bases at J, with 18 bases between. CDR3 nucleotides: TGTGCCAGTAGGATTGTCTTCGACAGCTATAGCAATCAGCCCCAGCATTTT. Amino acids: CASRIVFDSYSNQPQHF.

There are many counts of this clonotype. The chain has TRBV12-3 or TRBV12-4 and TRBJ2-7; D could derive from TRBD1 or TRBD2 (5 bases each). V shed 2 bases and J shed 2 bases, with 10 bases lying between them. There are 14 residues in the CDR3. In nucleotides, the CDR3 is TGTGCCAGCAGTTTAACGGGACCCGCCTACGAGCAGTACTTC. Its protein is CASSLTGPAYEQYF.

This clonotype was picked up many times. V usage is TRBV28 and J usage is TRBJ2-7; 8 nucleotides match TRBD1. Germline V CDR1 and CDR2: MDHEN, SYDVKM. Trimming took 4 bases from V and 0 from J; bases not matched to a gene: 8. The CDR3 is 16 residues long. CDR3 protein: CASSSPRTGSSYEQYF. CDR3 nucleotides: TGTGCCAGCAGTTCACCTCGGACAGGGAGCTCCTACGAGCAGTACTTC.

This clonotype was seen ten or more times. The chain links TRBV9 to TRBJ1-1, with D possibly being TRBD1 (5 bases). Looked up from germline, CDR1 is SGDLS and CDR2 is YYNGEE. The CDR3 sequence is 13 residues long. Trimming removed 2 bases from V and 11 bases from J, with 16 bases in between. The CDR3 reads CASSVRPGGTAFF. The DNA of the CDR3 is TGTGCCAGCAGCGTCCGGCCGGGGGGGACGGCTTTCTTT.

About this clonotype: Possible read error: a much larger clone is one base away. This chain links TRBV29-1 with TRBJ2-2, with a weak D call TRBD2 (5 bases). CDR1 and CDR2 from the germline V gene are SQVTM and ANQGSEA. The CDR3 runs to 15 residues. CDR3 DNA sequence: TGCAGCGTTCTACCTGACGGGAAGAACACCGAGGAGCTGTTTTTT. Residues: CSVLPDGKNTEELFF.

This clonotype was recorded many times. CDR3 protein: CAISESGQRTYEQYF. Written as DNA, the CDR3 is TGTGCCATCAGTGAGTCGGGACAGAGAACATACGAGCAGTACTTC. The V and J genes are TRBV10-3 and TRBJ2-7; 7 nucleotides match TRBD1. The trim removed 0 bases at V and 4 bases at J, leaving 6 bases unmatched. Germline V gene lookup returns CDR1 ENHRY and CDR2 SYGVKD. This CDR3 spans 15 amino acids.

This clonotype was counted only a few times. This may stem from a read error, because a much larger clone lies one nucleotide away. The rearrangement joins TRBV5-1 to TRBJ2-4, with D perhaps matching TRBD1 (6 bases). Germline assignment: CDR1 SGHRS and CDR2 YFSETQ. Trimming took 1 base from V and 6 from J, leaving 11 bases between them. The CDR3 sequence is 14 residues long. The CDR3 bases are TGCGCCAGCAGCTTGTGGGACACGAGAAACATTCAGTACTTC. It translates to CASSLWDTRNIQYF.

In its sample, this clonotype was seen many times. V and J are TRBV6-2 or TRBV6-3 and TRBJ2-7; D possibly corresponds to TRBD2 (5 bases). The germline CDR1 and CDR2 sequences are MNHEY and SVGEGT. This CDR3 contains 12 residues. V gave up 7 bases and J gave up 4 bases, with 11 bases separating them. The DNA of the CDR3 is TGTGCCAGCACCGGGAACGGGTACGAGCAGTACTTC. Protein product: CASTGNGYEQYF.

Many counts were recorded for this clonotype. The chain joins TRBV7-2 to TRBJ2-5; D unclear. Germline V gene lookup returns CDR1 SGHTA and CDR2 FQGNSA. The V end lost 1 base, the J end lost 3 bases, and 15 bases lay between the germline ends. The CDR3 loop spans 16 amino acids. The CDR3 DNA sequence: TGTGCCAGCAGCTTAGTTTTATCGGAATTAGAAGAGACCCAGTACTTC. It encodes CASSLVLSELEETQYF.

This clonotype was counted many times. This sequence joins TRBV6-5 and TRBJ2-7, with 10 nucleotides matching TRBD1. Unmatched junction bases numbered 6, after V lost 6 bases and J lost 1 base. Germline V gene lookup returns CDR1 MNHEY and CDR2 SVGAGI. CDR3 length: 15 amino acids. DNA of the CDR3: TGTGCCAGCAGATATCGACAGGGGGCTTCCTACGAGCAGTACTTC. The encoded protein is CASRYRQGASYEQYF.

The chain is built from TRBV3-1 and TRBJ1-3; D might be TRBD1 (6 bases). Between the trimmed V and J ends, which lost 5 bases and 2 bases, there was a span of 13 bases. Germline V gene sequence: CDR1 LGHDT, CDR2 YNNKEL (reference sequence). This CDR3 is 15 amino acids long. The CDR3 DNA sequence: TGTGCCAGCAGCGAAGGGGCAGGGGCTGGAAACACCATATATTTT. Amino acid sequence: CASSEGAGAGNTIYF.

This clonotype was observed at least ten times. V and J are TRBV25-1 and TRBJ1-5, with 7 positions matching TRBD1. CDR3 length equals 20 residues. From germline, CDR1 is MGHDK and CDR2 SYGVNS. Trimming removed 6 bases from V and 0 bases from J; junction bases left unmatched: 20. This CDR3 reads CASSPPLAFGQDFSNQPQHF. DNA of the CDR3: TGTGCCAGCAGCCCACCCCTTGCCTTCGGACAGGACTTTAGCAATCAGCCCCAGCATTTT. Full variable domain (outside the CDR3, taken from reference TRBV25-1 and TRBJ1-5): EADIYQTPRYLVIGTGKKITLECSQTMGHDKMYWYQQDPGMELHLIHYSYGVNSTEKGDLSSESTVSRIRTEHFPLTLESARPSHTSQYLCASSPPLAFGQDFSNQPQHFGDGTRLSIL.